This is a list of T cell receptor beta chains from one sample in a study of OX40 agonist ivuxolimab in advanced cancers. Clones were read by immunoSEQ multiplex PCR, and TCRdb kept only the in-frame ones, dropping some. This table holds 45,000 to 50,000 clones, 85% to 90% found once. The source material was CD4+ or CD8+ T cells sorted from blood, sampled in a trial of the OX40 agonist ivuxolimab. The receptors come from an adult with an advanced solid tumor such as melanoma, head and neck, liver or kidney cancer. The CDR3 runs from the conserved cysteine through the conserved F or W. A D gene is named only where the DNA matches it firmly. Where a row states a size, it is once, few, many or the class of an expanded clone; other rows omit it.

j_gene: TRBJ1-5
abundance: .
v_gene: TRBV19
d_gene: TRBD1
CDR3nt: TGTGCCAGTAGCCAGGGACAGTTTAGTTTCCAGCCCCAGCATTTT
CDR3aa: CASSQGQFSFQPQHF

j_gene: TRBJ1-4
abundance: .
v_gene: TRBV4-1
d_gene: .
CDR3nt: TGCGCCAGCAGCCTTCTCGGCAGGGGCCTGGAAAAACTGTTTTTT
CDR3aa: CASSLLGRGLEKLFF

j_gene: TRBJ1-1
abundance: .
v_gene: TRBV10-3
d_gene: TRBD1
CDR3nt: TGTGCCATCGGGGGACAGACGAACACTGAAGCTTTCTTT
CDR3aa: CAIGGQTNTEAFF

j_gene: TRBJ2-2
abundance: once
v_gene: TRBV7-3
d_gene: .
CDR3nt: TGTGCCAGCAGCTTAAGCGGGGCGAACACCGGGGAGCTGTTTTTT
CDR3aa: CASSLSGANTGELFF

j_gene: TRBJ1-2
abundance: .
v_gene: TRBV5-5
d_gene: TRBD1
CDR3nt: TGTGCCAGCCGCACAGGGACAGCCGACTATGGCTACACCTTC
CDR3aa: CASRTGTADYGYTF

j_gene: TRBJ2-3
abundance: .
v_gene: TRBV19
d_gene: .
CDR3nt: TGTGCCAGTAGTCCTAACACAGATACGCAGTATTTT
CDR3aa: CASSPNTDTQYF

j_gene: TRBJ2-7
abundance: .
v_gene: TRBV11-2
d_gene: TRBD2
CDR3nt: TGTGCCAGCAGCTCCCGAGGGTTGAGCGGGAGCTCCTACGAGCAGTACTTC
CDR3aa: CASSSRGLSGSSYEQYF

j_gene: TRBJ2-2
abundance: .
v_gene: TRBV6-6
d_gene: .
CDR3nt: TGTGCCAGCAGTTACCCTTTTGGGGGGGAGCTGTTTTTT
CDR3aa: CASSYPFGGELFF

j_gene: TRBJ1-6
abundance: .
v_gene: TRBV5-1
d_gene: TRBD1
CDR3nt: TGCGCCAGCAGTCCCACCGGGACAGGGGATTCACCCCTCCACTTT
CDR3aa: CASSPTGTGDSPLHF

j_gene: TRBJ2-1
abundance: once
v_gene: TRBV20-1
d_gene: .
CDR3nt: TGCAGTGCAACACAGGGGTGGGGGGAGTTCTTC
CDR3aa: CSATQGWGEFF

j_gene: TRBJ1-3
abundance: .
v_gene: TRBV7-2
d_gene: TRBD1
CDR3nt: TGTGCCAGCAGCAGGACAGGTGGATTCTCTGGAAACACCATATATTTT
CDR3aa: CASSRTGGFSGNTIYF

j_gene: TRBJ2-1
abundance: .
v_gene: TRBV11-1
d_gene: .
CDR3nt: TGTGCCAGCAGCAAAACCGGGAGTAGGGTTAAACATGAGCAGTTCTTC
CDR3aa: CASSKTGSRVKHEQFF

j_gene: TRBJ1-2
abundance: .
v_gene: TRBV4-1
d_gene: .
CDR3nt: TGCGCCAGCAGCCGAGCCGGACGGGACAGCTACACCTTC
CDR3aa: CASSRAGRDSYTF

j_gene: TRBJ1-3
abundance: .
v_gene: TRBV4-1
d_gene: TRBD1
CDR3nt: TGCGCCAGCAGCCACCTCTCCCGGGGGACAGGGGGGACTGGAAACACCATATATTTT
CDR3aa: CASSHLSRGTGGTGNTIYF

j_gene: TRBJ1-1
abundance: .
v_gene: TRBV18
d_gene: .
CDR3nt: TGTGCCAGCTCACCAGGAATGAACACTGAAGCTTTCTTT
CDR3aa: CASSPGMNTEAFF

j_gene: TRBJ1-2
abundance: once
v_gene: TRBV11-2
d_gene: .
CDR3nt: TGTGCCAGCAGCCGGGACGGAAGCTATGGCTACACCTTC
CDR3aa: CASSRDGSYGYTF

j_gene: TRBJ2-7
abundance: .
v_gene: TRBV2
d_gene: TRBD2
CDR3nt: TGTGCCAGCAAGGGCGGGGCTAGCGGGAGTGAGCAGTACTTC
CDR3aa: CASKGGASGSEQYF

j_gene: TRBJ2-1
abundance: .
v_gene: TRBV4-2
d_gene: TRBD2
CDR3nt: TGTGCCAGCAGCCGACGGGAGGCCACGTACAATGAGCAGTTCTTC
CDR3aa: CASSRREATYNEQFF

j_gene: TRBJ2-5
abundance: .
v_gene: TRBV29-1
d_gene: TRBD2
CDR3nt: TGCAGCGTTTATAGCGGGACCCGAGAGACCCAGTACTTC
CDR3aa: CSVYSGTRETQYF

j_gene: TRBJ2-2
abundance: few
v_gene: TRBV7-3
d_gene: .
CDR3nt: TGTGCCAGCAGCTTAATGGGCACCGGGGAGCTGTTTTTT
CDR3aa: CASSLMGTGELFF

j_gene: TRBJ1-2
abundance: few
v_gene: TRBV7-9
d_gene: TRBD1
CDR3nt: TGTGCCAGCAGCTTAAGGACAGGGGGACTACTAGCTAACTATGGCTACACCTTC
CDR3aa: CASSLRTGGLLANYGYTF

j_gene: TRBJ1-1
abundance: .
v_gene: TRBV21-1
d_gene: .
CDR3nt: TGTGCCAGCAGCAAAGGGCAGGTTAAAGCTTTCTTT
CDR3aa: CASSKGQVKAFF

j_gene: TRBJ1-1
abundance: .
v_gene: TRBV6-5
d_gene: .
CDR3nt: TGTGCCAGCAGTTACGGGGGGGACATGAACACTGAAGCTTTCTTT
CDR3aa: CASSYGGDMNTEAFF

j_gene: TRBJ1-5
abundance: .
v_gene: TRBV28
d_gene: .
CDR3nt: TGTGCCAGCAGTTTATGGGATGTTTCCCAGCATTTT
CDR3aa: CASSLWDVSQHF

j_gene: TRBJ2-3
abundance: .
v_gene: TRBV29-1
d_gene: TRBD2
CDR3nt: TGCAGCGTTGAAGAGGCGACTAGCGGGAGGGCTGGATCAGATACGCAGTATTTT
CDR3aa: CSVEEATSGRAGSDTQYF

j_gene: TRBJ2-3
abundance: .
v_gene: TRBV5-1
d_gene: .
CDR3nt: TGCGCCAGCAGCTTGGGGCAGGGAGGAGATACGCAGTATTTT
CDR3aa: CASSLGQGGDTQYF

j_gene: TRBJ1-2
abundance: few
v_gene: TRBV6-5
d_gene: TRBD1
CDR3nt: TGTGCCAGCAGTTATTGGACAGGGGAGTCTAACTATGGCTACACCTTC
CDR3aa: CASSYWTGESNYGYTF

j_gene: TRBJ2-7
abundance: .
v_gene: TRBV5-1
d_gene: TRBD1
CDR3nt: TGCGCCAGCAGCCCAGGGGGAAGTGAGCAGTACTTC
CDR3aa: CASSPGGSEQYF

j_gene: TRBJ2-6
abundance: .
v_gene: TRBV5-8
d_gene: .
CDR3nt: TGTGCCAGCAGCTTGTGGGGGGGGCTCGGGGCCAACGTCCTGACTTTC
CDR3aa: CASSLWGGLGANVLTF

j_gene: TRBJ2-1
abundance: .
v_gene: TRBV6-1
d_gene: TRBD2
CDR3nt: TGTGCCAGCAGTGCTAGCGGAGAATACAATGAGCAGTTCTTC
CDR3aa: CASSASGEYNEQFF

j_gene: TRBJ2-1
abundance: .
v_gene: TRBV6-1
d_gene: TRBD2
CDR3nt: TGTGCCAGCAGTGAATACGGGCCAGCGGGAGGTTCCTACAATGAGCAGTTCTTC
CDR3aa: CASSEYGPAGGSYNEQFF

j_gene: TRBJ1-5
abundance: .
v_gene: TRBV10-3
d_gene: TRBD1
CDR3nt: TGTGCCATCAGTGGGACAGGGGGAGAGCCCCAGCATTTT
CDR3aa: CAISGTGGEPQHF

j_gene: TRBJ2-2
abundance: .
v_gene: TRBV27
d_gene: .
CDR3nt: TGTGCCAGCAGTTTGATACTAAACACCGGGGAGCTGTTTTTT
CDR3aa: CASSLILNTGELFF

j_gene: TRBJ1-5
abundance: .
v_gene: TRBV5-1
d_gene: .
CDR3nt: TGCGCCAGCAGCTTGGCTCCGGGCGGCTATCAGCCCCAGCATTTT
CDR3aa: CASSLAPGGYQPQHF

j_gene: TRBJ2-2
abundance: .
v_gene: TRBV11-2
d_gene: TRBD1
CDR3nt: TGTGCCAGCAGCCGACAGGGGGCAAACACCGGGGAGCTGTTTTTT
CDR3aa: CASSRQGANTGELFF

j_gene: TRBJ1-1
abundance: .
v_gene: TRBV11-3
d_gene: .
CDR3nt: TGTGCCAGCAGCTTGGGCAGGAACACTGAAGCTTTCTTT
CDR3aa: CASSLGRNTEAFF

j_gene: TRBJ2-5
abundance: .
v_gene: TRBV6-5
d_gene: TRBD2
CDR3nt: TGTGCCAGCAGTTCCAGACTAGCGGGAGGGGGAGAGACCCAGTACTTC
CDR3aa: CASSSRLAGGGETQYF

j_gene: TRBJ2-1
abundance: .
v_gene: TRBV5-6
d_gene: .
CDR3nt: TGTGCCAGCAGCCGGACCCAAAGCTCCTACAATGAGCAGTTCTTC
CDR3aa: CASSRTQSSYNEQFF

j_gene: TRBJ1-2
abundance: .
v_gene: TRBV19
d_gene: .
CDR3nt: TGTGCCAGTAAAGAGAGGAGGAGGTATGGCTACACCTTC
CDR3aa: CASKERRRYGYTF

j_gene: TRBJ1-5
abundance: .
v_gene: TRBV7-2
d_gene: .
CDR3nt: TGTGCCAGCAGCGAGAGGGTAGGCAATCAGCCCCAGCATTTT
CDR3aa: CASSERVGNQPQHF

j_gene: TRBJ1-3
abundance: .
v_gene: TRBV7-6
d_gene: .
CDR3nt: TGTGCCAGCAGCTTAGCACGAGCAAGCGGAAACACCATATATTTT
CDR3aa: CASSLARASGNTIYF

j_gene: TRBJ1-2
abundance: .
v_gene: TRBV19
d_gene: TRBD1
CDR3nt: TGTGCCAGTAGTCGGGGACGACAGGGTGCTAACTATGGCTACACCTTC
CDR3aa: CASSRGRQGANYGYTF

j_gene: TRBJ2-7
abundance: .
v_gene: TRBV27
d_gene: .
CDR3nt: TGTGCCAGCAGTTTATCAGGGGCAGTCTCCTACGAGCAGTACTTC
CDR3aa: CASSLSGAVSYEQYF

j_gene: TRBJ2-3
abundance: .
v_gene: TRBV7-6
d_gene: .
CDR3nt: TGTGCCAGCAGCTTTTCGGGGTTTAGAACAGATACGCAGTATTTT
CDR3aa: CASSFSGFRTDTQYF

j_gene: TRBJ1-4
abundance: .
v_gene: TRBV19
d_gene: .
CDR3nt: TGTGCCAGTAGTTACAGGGAGAATGAAAAACTGTTTTTT
CDR3aa: CASSYRENEKLFF